The subject of this entry is one T cell receptor beta chain. This table comes from immunoSEQ multiplex PCR, and its TCRdb copy is limited to in-frame clones, with some not included. This table has fewer than 300,000 clones, approximately 80% appearing once. This sample is drawn from a study of blood T cell repertoires in COVID-19. Cohort allocation depended upon clinical history that participants reported. Within the 2 weeks before study entry, each person in the exposed group met a COVID-19 case. Per germline, CDR1 ENHRY and CDR2 SYGVKD. The CDR3 runs 17 residues. The V segment lost 6 bases and the J segment 2 bases; nucleotides outside the gene matches: 11.

The J gene is TRBJ2-1, the V gene TRBV10-3; TRBD2 matches 9 bases. The receptor was derived from a man aged 40-55 years who had been exposed to COVID-19. Input material: PBMCs or T cells enriched from blood (not recorded which). CDR3 DNA sequence: TGTGCCATCAGGGGGAGACTAGCGGTCGAAACCTACAATGAGCAGTTCTTC. Residues: CAIRGRLAVETYNEQFF.